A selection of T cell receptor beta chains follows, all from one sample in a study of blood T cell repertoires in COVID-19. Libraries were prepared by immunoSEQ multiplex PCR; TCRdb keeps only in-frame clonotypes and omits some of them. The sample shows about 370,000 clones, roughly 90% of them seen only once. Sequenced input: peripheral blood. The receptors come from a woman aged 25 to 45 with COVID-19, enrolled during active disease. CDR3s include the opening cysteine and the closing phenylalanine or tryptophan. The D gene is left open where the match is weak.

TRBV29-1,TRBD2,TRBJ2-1,CSVAGSGLDHYNEQFF
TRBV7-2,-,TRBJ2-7,CASSSRIYYEQYF
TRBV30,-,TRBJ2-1,CAWSGASFLWQFF
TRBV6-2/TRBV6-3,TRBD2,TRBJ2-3,CASSYREGRADTQYF
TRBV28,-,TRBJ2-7,CASSQRTYEQYF
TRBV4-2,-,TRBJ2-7,CASSQALTEESSYEQYF
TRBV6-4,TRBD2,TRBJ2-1,CASSEQTGTSGKNEQFF
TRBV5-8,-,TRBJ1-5,CASRPRGVLDQPQHF
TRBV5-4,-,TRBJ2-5,CASSLDFKETQYF
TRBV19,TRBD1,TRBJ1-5,CASSGQGRQPQHF
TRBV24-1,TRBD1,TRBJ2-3,CATSDPTGARSDTQYF
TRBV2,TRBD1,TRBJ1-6,CASSDRDRVGSPLHF
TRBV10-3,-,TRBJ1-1,CAISEAGTMAFF
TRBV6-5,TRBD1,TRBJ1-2,CASSRGQGSVYGYTF
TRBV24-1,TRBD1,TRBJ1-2,CATSDGTGPLYGYTF
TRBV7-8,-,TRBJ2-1,CASSLGYPSSYNEQFF
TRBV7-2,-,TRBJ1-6,CASTNGGVGNSPLHF
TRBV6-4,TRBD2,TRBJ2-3,CASSVGLAETDTQYF
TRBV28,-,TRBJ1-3,CASSRRQSSGNTIYF
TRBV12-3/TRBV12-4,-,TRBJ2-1,CASSLSPGREQFF
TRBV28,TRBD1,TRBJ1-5,CASNPTGLSNQPQHF
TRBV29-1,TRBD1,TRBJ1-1,CSTRQGGQVNTEAFF
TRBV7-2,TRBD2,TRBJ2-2,CASTGTSGMTGELFF
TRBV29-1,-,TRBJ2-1,CSVRDKLYNEQFF
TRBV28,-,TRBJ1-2,CASSRGGVGNYGYTF
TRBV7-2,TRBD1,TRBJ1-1,CASSFHGTGGTEAFF
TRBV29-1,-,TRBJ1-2,CSVVEGSHGYTF
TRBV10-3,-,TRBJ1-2,CAISESEGAGGYGYTF
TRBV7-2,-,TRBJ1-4,CASSLVGKANEKLFF
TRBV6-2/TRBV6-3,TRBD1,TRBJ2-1,CASSYRTGWDEQFF
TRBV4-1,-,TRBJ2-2,CASSQDPDLAYEYTGELFF
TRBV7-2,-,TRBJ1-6,CASSLAGPENSPLHF
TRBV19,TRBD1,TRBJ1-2,CASSRWGAGTGGDYGYTF
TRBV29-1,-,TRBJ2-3,CSVEGDSTDTQYF
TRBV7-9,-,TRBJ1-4,CASSLAVIGNEKLFF
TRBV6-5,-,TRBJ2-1,CASSYFVGGPDNEQFF
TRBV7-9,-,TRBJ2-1,CASRLSAESYNEQFF
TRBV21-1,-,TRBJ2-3,CASSKGDRDVTDTQYF
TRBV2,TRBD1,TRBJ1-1,CASRETGHTEAFF
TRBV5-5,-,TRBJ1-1,CASSFTPGHSVTEAFF
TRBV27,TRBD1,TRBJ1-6,CASTWTGGNSPLHF
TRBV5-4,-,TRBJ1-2,CASSLGYRESNYGYTF
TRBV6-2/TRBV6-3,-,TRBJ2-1,CASSYAGTNEQFF
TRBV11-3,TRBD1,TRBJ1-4,CASSRTDRRLNEKLFF
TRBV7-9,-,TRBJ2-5,CASSLERGWGGETQYF
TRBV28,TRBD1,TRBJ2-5,CASRGSRGQGEETQYF
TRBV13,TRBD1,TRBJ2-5,CASSAIRTGRLETQYF
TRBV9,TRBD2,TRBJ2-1,CASSVYEAGGKEQFF
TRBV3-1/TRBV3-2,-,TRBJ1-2,CASSQDTGRYGYTF
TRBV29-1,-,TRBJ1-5,CSVTTGFLGNQPQHF
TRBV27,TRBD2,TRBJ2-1,CASSLLFEGASGMDEQFF
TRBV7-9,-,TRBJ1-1,CASSLQGRANTEAFF
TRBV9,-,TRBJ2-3,CASSVTRSDTQYF
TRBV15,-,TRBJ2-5,CATSRDQQETQYF
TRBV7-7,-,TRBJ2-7,CASSPHPDSHYEQYF
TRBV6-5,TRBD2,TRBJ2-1,CASAFLAGARDEQFF
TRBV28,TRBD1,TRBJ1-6,CASRDRTNSPLHF
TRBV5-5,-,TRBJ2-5,CASSPGPAVQETQYF